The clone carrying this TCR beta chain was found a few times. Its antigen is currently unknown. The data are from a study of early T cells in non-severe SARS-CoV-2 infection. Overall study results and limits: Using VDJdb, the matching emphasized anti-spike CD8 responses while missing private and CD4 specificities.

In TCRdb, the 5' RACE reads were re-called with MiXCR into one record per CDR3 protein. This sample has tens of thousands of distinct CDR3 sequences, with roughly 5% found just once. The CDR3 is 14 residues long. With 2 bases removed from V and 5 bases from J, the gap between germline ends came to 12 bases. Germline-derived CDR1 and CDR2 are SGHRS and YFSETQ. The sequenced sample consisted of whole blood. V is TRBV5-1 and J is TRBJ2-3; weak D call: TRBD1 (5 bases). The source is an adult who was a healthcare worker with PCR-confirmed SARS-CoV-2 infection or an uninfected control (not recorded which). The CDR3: CASSFRVAEDTQYF. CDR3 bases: TGCGCCAGCAGCTTCAGGGTGGCCGAAGATACGCAGTATTTT.